This record covers a single T cell receptor (beta chain). Its antigen is as yet unknown. Using quantitative 5'-RACE with molecular barcodes, the authors made TCR beta libraries. A single record per CDR3 protein comes from TCRdb applying MiXCR to the 5' RACE reads. The sample holds roughly 700,000 distinct CDR3 sequences, around 17% seen once. V lost 0 bases and J 7 bases, leaving 16 bases between the germline ends. The CDR3 runs 17 residues. The germline gives CDR1 MGHRA, CDR2 YSYEKL. This entry comes from a study of CD8 T cells in ankylosing spondylitis. Whole-study results and caveats: Previous work reported some of these motif variants in the synovial fluid and blood of reactive arthritis. Clones linked to disease, bearing a CD8+ phenotype, were relatively rare in peripheral blood. The authors reported significant enrichment of disease-linked clones in matched ankylosing spondylitis synovial fluid. Blood from ankylosing spondylitis patients appeared to carry a characteristic roughly 8-variant TCR beta motif.

The sequence came from a male donor with ankylosing spondylitis. Sequences were obtained from blood, either unsorted or a sorted T cell fraction (not recorded which). The chain uses TRBV4-1 and TRBJ1-6; possibly TRBD1 for D (6 bases). The CDR3 loop reads CASSQEGGAVGNSPLHF. CDR3 nucleotides: TGCGCCAGCAGCCAAGAAGGGGGGGCTGTGGGGAATTCACCCCTCCACTTT.